The rows below give T cell receptor beta chains drawn from one sample of a study of blood T cell repertoires in COVID-19. Data came from immunoSEQ multiplex PCR; TCRdb stores just in-frame clones and leaves some out. The sample shows some 170,000 clones, roughly 90% of them seen only once. Input material: PBMCs or T cells enriched from blood (not recorded which). These receptors were taken from a human donor with acute COVID-19. The donor label of this sample is uncertain. The CDR3 runs from the conserved cysteine through the conserved F or W. The D gene is left open where the match is weak. Clone size is shown for a subset of rows, as once, few, many or a class of expanded clone.

j_gene: TRBJ1-6; v_gene: TRBV15; d_gene: -; abundance: -; CDR3nt: TGTGCCACCAGCAGAGCTTGGACAGAGTACGCTTCACCCCTCCACTTT; CDR3aa: CATSRAWTEYASPLHF
j_gene: TRBJ2-5; v_gene: TRBV2; d_gene: TRBD2; abundance: -; CDR3nt: TGTGCCAGCAGTGAAGTTCCGGTGGGACTAGCGGGGGAAGAGACCCAGTACTTC; CDR3aa: CASSEVPVGLAGEETQYF
j_gene: TRBJ1-3; v_gene: TRBV19; d_gene: -; abundance: -; CDR3nt: TGTGCCAGTACCCCGGACAGACTCTCTGGAAACACCATATATTTT; CDR3aa: CASTPDRLSGNTIYF
j_gene: TRBJ1-2; v_gene: TRBV4-1; d_gene: -; abundance: -; CDR3nt: TGCGCCAGCAGCCAACGACAGGAGCCAAACTATGGCTACACCTTC; CDR3aa: CASSQRQEPNYGYTF
j_gene: TRBJ1-6; v_gene: TRBV10-3; d_gene: TRBD1; abundance: once; CDR3nt: TGTGCCATCGGACAGGGGGCCTCGAGCTCCTATAATTCACCCCTCCACTTT; CDR3aa: CAIGQGASSSYNSPLHF
j_gene: TRBJ2-7; v_gene: TRBV7-2; d_gene: -; abundance: few; CDR3nt: TGTGCCAGCAGCTTAATCCCCGACAACTACGAGCAGTACTTC; CDR3aa: CASSLIPDNYEQYF
j_gene: TRBJ2-7; v_gene: TRBV13; d_gene: -; abundance: -; CDR3nt: TGTGCCAGTTCTCAGGGCCCCCTAACCTACGAGCAGTACTTC; CDR3aa: CASSQGPLTYEQYF
j_gene: TRBJ1-5; v_gene: TRBV10-1; d_gene: -; abundance: few; CDR3nt: TGCGCCAGCAGTGAGCTTGGACATCGGCACACCAATCAGCCCCAGCATTTT; CDR3aa: CASSELGHRHTNQPQHF
j_gene: TRBJ2-5; v_gene: TRBV19; d_gene: -; abundance: -; CDR3nt: TGTGCCAGTAGCCAAGAGGCTACGGGTAGACAAGAGACCCAGTACTTC; CDR3aa: CASSQEATGRQETQYF
j_gene: TRBJ1-1; v_gene: TRBV2; d_gene: TRBD1; abundance: -; CDR3nt: TGTGCCAGCAGTGAAGCCTTGACAGGGGTGGACACTGAAGCTTTCTTT; CDR3aa: CASSEALTGVDTEAFF
j_gene: TRBJ2-5; v_gene: TRBV29-1; d_gene: -; abundance: -; CDR3nt: TGCAGCGTTGAGAGAACCAGGGGAGAGACCCAGTACTTC; CDR3aa: CSVERTRGETQYF
j_gene: TRBJ1-1; v_gene: TRBV5-1; d_gene: TRBD1; abundance: -; CDR3nt: TGCGCCAGCAGCGCTGGACAGGGGATGAACACTGAAGCTTTCTTT; CDR3aa: CASSAGQGMNTEAFF
j_gene: TRBJ1-3; v_gene: TRBV10-1; d_gene: TRBD1; abundance: -; CDR3nt: TGCGCCAGCAGGGACAGGTCAAAGGGTCCTGGAAACACCATATATTTT; CDR3aa: CASRDRSKGPGNTIYF
j_gene: TRBJ1-4; v_gene: TRBV7-9; d_gene: TRBD1; abundance: -; CDR3nt: TGTGCCAGCAGCCCCGACAGGGTTAATTCGGAACTGTTTTTT; CDR3aa: CASSPDRVNSELFF
j_gene: TRBJ2-1; v_gene: TRBV6-5; d_gene: TRBD2; abundance: -; CDR3nt: TGTGCCAGCAGCGGGACTAGCGCAAACAATGAGCAGTTCTTC; CDR3aa: CASSGTSANNEQFF
j_gene: TRBJ2-1; v_gene: TRBV15; d_gene: TRBD2; abundance: -; CDR3nt: TGTGCCACCAGCAGTGACGGAGCGGGGATCTCCTACAATGAGCAGTTCTTC; CDR3aa: CATSSDGAGISYNEQFF
j_gene: TRBJ1-2; v_gene: TRBV2; d_gene: -; abundance: -; CDR3nt: TGTGCCAGCCGATCGGAAGACACCTATGGCTACACCTTC; CDR3aa: CASRSEDTYGYTF
j_gene: TRBJ2-1; v_gene: TRBV2; d_gene: -; abundance: -; CDR3nt: TGTGCCAGCAGTGAGGTGGGTTGGAGTGAGCAGTTCTTC; CDR3aa: CASSEVGWSEQFF
j_gene: TRBJ1-4; v_gene: TRBV24-1; d_gene: TRBD1; abundance: -; CDR3nt: TGTGCCACCAGTGAGGGACAGGGGGTGGACGAAAAACTGTTTTTT; CDR3aa: CATSEGQGVDEKLFF
j_gene: TRBJ1-5; v_gene: TRBV5-1; d_gene: -; abundance: -; CDR3nt: TGCGCCAGCAGCGACTACGGCGGGGGACCGGGTTTTAACAATTATAGCAATCAGCCCCAGCATTTT; CDR3aa: CASSDYGGGPGFNNYSNQPQHF
j_gene: TRBJ1-3; v_gene: TRBV6-5; d_gene: -; abundance: -; CDR3nt: TGTGCCAGCAGTCCGTCCGCTGGAAACACCATATATTTT; CDR3aa: CASSPSAGNTIYF
j_gene: TRBJ2-7; v_gene: TRBV5-1; d_gene: TRBD2; abundance: -; CDR3nt: TGCGCCAGCAGCTTATCAGCGGGGGGGACCGAGCAGTACTTC; CDR3aa: CASSLSAGGTEQYF
j_gene: TRBJ1-2; v_gene: TRBV3-1/TRBV3-2; d_gene: -; abundance: -; CDR3nt: TGTGCCAGCAGCCAAGATACGGATGGCTACACCTTC; CDR3aa: CASSQDTDGYTF
j_gene: TRBJ2-4; v_gene: TRBV5-6; d_gene: TRBD2; abundance: -; CDR3nt: TGTGCCAGCAGCTTGTTGTCTAGCGGGGAAAAAAACATTCAGTACTTC; CDR3aa: CASSLLSSGEKNIQYF
j_gene: TRBJ2-7; v_gene: TRBV28; d_gene: TRBD2; abundance: once; CDR3nt: TGTGCCAGCATTCCCCACGGGGGAGGGACTAGCGAGCAGTACTTC; CDR3aa: CASIPHGGGTSEQYF
j_gene: TRBJ1-2; v_gene: TRBV30; d_gene: -; abundance: -; CDR3nt: TGTGCCTGGAGTGTGAGTAACTATGGCTACACCTTC; CDR3aa: CAWSVSNYGYTF
j_gene: TRBJ2-3; v_gene: TRBV7-2; d_gene: -; abundance: -; CDR3nt: TGTGCCAGCAGCTCCCAGGGAGGCCGTACAGATACGCAGTATTTT; CDR3aa: CASSSQGGRTDTQYF
j_gene: TRBJ2-5; v_gene: TRBV5-1; d_gene: TRBD1; abundance: -; CDR3nt: TGCGCCAGCAGCCGAAATTCCGGGACAGGGACAGAGACCCAGTACTTC; CDR3aa: CASSRNSGTGTETQYF
j_gene: TRBJ2-7; v_gene: TRBV18; d_gene: -; abundance: -; CDR3nt: TGTGCCAGCTCACCCACCCGGACAGCCCGCTACGAGCAGTACTTC; CDR3aa: CASSPTRTARYEQYF
j_gene: TRBJ1-2; v_gene: TRBV5-5; d_gene: -; abundance: once; CDR3nt: TGTGCCAGCAGCTTAGACAGAGATGGCTACACCTTC; CDR3aa: CASSLDRDGYTF
j_gene: TRBJ1-1; v_gene: TRBV10-3; d_gene: TRBD1; abundance: -; CDR3nt: TGTGCCATCAGTCCCCTCCCGGGACAGGGGGTATTGAACACTGAAGCTTTCTTT; CDR3aa: CAISPLPGQGVLNTEAFF
j_gene: TRBJ2-2; v_gene: TRBV5-1; d_gene: TRBD2; abundance: -; CDR3nt: TGCGCCAGCAGCTTGGCACTAGCGGGGGTAAACACCGGGGAGCTGTTTTTT; CDR3aa: CASSLALAGVNTGELFF
j_gene: TRBJ1-1; v_gene: TRBV5-1; d_gene: TRBD1; abundance: once; CDR3nt: TGCGCCAGCAGCGGGGGACAGGGCCCCTTGAACACTGAAGCTTTCTTT; CDR3aa: CASSGGQGPLNTEAFF
j_gene: TRBJ1-3; v_gene: TRBV2; d_gene: TRBD1; abundance: -; CDR3nt: TGTGCCAGCAGTGTCCCAGTAAGGGGGCTTGGAAACACCATATATTTT; CDR3aa: CASSVPVRGLGNTIYF
j_gene: TRBJ1-4; v_gene: TRBV6-5; d_gene: TRBD1; abundance: -; CDR3nt: TGTGCCAGCAGGCACCGACAGGGTGAAAAACTGTTTTTT; CDR3aa: CASRHRQGEKLFF
j_gene: TRBJ1-2; v_gene: TRBV14; d_gene: -; abundance: -; CDR3nt: TGTGCCAGCAGCCAAGCCGGGGGGAACTATGGCTACACCTTC; CDR3aa: CASSQAGGNYGYTF
j_gene: TRBJ2-5; v_gene: TRBV7-8; d_gene: -; abundance: -; CDR3nt: TGTGCCAGCAGCTTTAAACGAGGGGAGACCCAGTACTTC; CDR3aa: CASSFKRGETQYF
j_gene: TRBJ2-3; v_gene: TRBV7-9; d_gene: -; abundance: -; CDR3nt: TGTGCCAGCAGCTCCGAGACTACATTCACAGATACGCAGTATTTT; CDR3aa: CASSSETTFTDTQYF
j_gene: TRBJ2-3; v_gene: TRBV7-3; d_gene: TRBD2; abundance: -; CDR3nt: TGTGCCAGCAGCCCCGGGACTAGCGGGGCGTTTAGCACAGATACGCAGTATTTT; CDR3aa: CASSPGTSGAFSTDTQYF
j_gene: TRBJ2-3; v_gene: TRBV10-3; d_gene: -; abundance: once; CDR3nt: TGTGCCATCAGTGAGACCGGACAGCAGAGCACAGATACGCAGTATTTT; CDR3aa: CAISETGQQSTDTQYF
j_gene: TRBJ2-7; v_gene: TRBV5-6; d_gene: -; abundance: -; CDR3nt: TGTGCCAGCAGCTTGGGAACAGGGAACTCCTACGAGCAGTACTTC; CDR3aa: CASSLGTGNSYEQYF
j_gene: TRBJ1-2; v_gene: TRBV4-2; d_gene: TRBD1; abundance: -; CDR3nt: TGTGCCAGCAGCCAAGATGGGCAGGGGGAGGAAGGCTACACCTTC; CDR3aa: CASSQDGQGEEGYTF
j_gene: TRBJ1-1; v_gene: TRBV21-1; d_gene: -; abundance: -; CDR3nt: TGTGCCAGCAGCCCAAACTTGGGGAGCGCTTTCTTT; CDR3aa: CASSPNLGSAFF
j_gene: TRBJ2-1; v_gene: TRBV3-1/TRBV3-2; d_gene: TRBD2; abundance: -; CDR3nt: TGTGCCAGCAGCCAAGACGGGACTAGCGGGGGGTCCTACAATGAGCAGTTCTTC; CDR3aa: CASSQDGTSGGSYNEQFF
j_gene: TRBJ2-7; v_gene: TRBV2; d_gene: -; abundance: -; CDR3nt: TGTGCCAGCACCCAAAAGACAGTTGGTAACGAGCAGTACTTC; CDR3aa: CASTQKTVGNEQYF